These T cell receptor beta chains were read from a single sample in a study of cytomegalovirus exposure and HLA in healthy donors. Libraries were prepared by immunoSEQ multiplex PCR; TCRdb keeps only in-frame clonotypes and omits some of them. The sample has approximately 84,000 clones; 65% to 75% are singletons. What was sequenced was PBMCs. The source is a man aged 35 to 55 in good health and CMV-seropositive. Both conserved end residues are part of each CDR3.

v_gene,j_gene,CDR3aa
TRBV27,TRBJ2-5,CASSVTSGGLETQYF
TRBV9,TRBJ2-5,CASSVYGETQYF
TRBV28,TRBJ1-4,CASSVRGGPDLKLFF
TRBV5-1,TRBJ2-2,CASSKSTPGTGELFF
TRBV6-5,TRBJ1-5,CASSRGMSQPQHF
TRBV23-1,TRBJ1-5,CASSQSDRINQPQHF
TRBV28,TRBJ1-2,CASRETGNGYTF
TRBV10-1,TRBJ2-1,CASSERVGRAYNEQFF
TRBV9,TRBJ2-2,CASSAALTGELFF
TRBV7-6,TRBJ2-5,CASGGSSGDQETQYF
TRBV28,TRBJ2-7,CASSLSWGRGIYEQYF
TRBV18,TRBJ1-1,CASSRQGNTEAFF
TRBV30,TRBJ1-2,CAWGKSQGRGYTF
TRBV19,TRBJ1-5,CASSIQTGGGNQPQHF
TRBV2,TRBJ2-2,CASSEFQNTGELFF
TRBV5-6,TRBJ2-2,CASSLAFGKSGELFF
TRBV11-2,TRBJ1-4,CASSSGTGWEKLFF
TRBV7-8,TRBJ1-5,CASRRGATWSNQPQHF
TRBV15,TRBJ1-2,CATSRVTGNYGYTF
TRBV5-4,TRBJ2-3,CASSQGLAGVDTQYF